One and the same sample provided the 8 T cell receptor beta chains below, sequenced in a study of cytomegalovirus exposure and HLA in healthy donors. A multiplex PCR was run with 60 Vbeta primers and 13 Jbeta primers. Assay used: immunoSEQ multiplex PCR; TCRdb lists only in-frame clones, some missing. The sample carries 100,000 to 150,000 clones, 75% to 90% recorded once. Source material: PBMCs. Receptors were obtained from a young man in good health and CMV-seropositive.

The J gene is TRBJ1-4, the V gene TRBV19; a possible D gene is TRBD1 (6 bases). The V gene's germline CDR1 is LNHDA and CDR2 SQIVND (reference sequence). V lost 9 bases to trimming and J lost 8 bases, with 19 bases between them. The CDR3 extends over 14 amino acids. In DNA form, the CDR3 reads TGTGCCAGCCGTTCCGCAGGGGTCGGGGAAAAACTGTTTTTT. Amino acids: CASRSAGVGEKLFF. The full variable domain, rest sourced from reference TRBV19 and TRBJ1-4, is DGGITQSPKYLFRKEGQNVTLSCEQNLNHDAMYWYRQDPGQGLRLIYYSQIVNDFQKGDIAEGYSVSREKKESFPLTVTSAQKNPTAFYLCASRSAGVGEKLFFGSGTQLSVL.

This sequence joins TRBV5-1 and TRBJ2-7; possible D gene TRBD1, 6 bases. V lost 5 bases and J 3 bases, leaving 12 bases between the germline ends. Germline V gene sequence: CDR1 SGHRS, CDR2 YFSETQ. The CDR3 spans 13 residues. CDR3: CASRTGRGYEQYF. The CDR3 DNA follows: TGCGCCAGCAGAACCGGCAGGGGCTACGAGCAGTACTTC.

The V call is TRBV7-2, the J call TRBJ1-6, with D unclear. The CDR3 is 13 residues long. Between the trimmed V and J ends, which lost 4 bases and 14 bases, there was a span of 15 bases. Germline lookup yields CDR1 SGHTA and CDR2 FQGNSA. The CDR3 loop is CASSSPWTTALHF. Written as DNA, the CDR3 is TGTGCCAGCAGCTCGCCGTGGACTACCGCCCTCCACTTT.

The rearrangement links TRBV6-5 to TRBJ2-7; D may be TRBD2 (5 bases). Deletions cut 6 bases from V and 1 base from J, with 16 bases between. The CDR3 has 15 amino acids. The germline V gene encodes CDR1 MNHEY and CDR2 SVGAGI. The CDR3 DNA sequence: TGTGCCAGCAGACTGCTCCCCGGGGAATCCTACGAGCAGTACTTC. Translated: CASRLLPGESYEQYF.

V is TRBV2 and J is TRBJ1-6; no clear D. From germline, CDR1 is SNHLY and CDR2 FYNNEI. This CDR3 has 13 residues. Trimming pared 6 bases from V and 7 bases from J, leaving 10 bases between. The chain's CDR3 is CASSQTGNSPLHF. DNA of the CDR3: TGTGCCAGCAGCCAAACGGGGAATTCACCCCTCCACTTT.

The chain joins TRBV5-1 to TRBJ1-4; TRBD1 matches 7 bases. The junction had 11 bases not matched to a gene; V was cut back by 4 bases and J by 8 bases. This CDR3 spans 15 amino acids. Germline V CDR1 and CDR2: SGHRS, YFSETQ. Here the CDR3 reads CASSINPTGIEKLFF. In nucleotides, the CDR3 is TGCGCCAGCAGCATTAACCCGACAGGGATCGAAAAACTGTTTTTT. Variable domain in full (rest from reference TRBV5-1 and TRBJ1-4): KAGVTQTPRYLIKTRGQQVTLSCSPISGHRSVSWYQQTPGQGLQFLFEYFSETQRNKGNFPGRFSGRQFSNSRSEMNVSTLELGDSALYLCASSINPTGIEKLFFGSGTQLSVL.

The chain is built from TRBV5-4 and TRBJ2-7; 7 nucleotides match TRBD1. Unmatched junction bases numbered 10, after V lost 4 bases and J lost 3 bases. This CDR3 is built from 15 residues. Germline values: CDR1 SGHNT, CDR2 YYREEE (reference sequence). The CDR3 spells CASSQGGPNFYEQYF. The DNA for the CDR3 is TGTGCCAGCAGCCAAGGGGGCCCGAACTTCTACGAGCAGTACTTC.

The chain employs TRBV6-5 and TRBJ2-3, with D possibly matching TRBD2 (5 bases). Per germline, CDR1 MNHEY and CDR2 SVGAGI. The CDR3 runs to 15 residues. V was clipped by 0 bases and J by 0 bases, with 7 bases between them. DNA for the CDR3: TGTGCCAGCAGTTACTCGGGGAGTAGCACAGATACGCAGTATTTT. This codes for CASSYSGSSTDTQYF.